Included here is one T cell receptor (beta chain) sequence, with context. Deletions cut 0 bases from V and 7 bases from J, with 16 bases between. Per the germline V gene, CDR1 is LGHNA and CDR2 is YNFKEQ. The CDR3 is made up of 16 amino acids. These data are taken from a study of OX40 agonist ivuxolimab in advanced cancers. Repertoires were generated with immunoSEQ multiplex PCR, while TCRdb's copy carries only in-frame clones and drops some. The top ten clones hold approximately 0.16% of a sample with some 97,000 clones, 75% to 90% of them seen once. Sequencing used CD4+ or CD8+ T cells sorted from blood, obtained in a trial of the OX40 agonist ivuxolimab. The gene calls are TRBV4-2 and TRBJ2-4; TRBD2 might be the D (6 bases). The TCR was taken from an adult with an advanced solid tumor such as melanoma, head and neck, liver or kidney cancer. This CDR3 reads CASSQDRLVPRNIQYF. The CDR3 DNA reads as TGTGCCAGCAGCCAAGATAGACTAGTCCCCCGGAACATTCAGTACTTC.